This TCR beta chain stems from a study of breast tumors, draining lymph nodes, adjacent tissues. Findings of the study overall: Findings are consistent with lymph node origin and intratumoral expansion of most tumor T cells. Tumors had less TCR diversity than lymph nodes, more than nontumor tissue. Luminal-like breast cancer showed significantly higher tumor–nontumor repertoire similarity than basal-like.

The lymph nodes were axillary draining lymph nodes from breast cancer patients. In germline, CDR1 is DFQATT, CDR2 SNEGSKA (reference sequence). CDR3 size: 14 residues. Trimming removed 8 bases from V and 6 bases from J, with 20 bases in between. TCRdb re-analysed the multiplex PCR reads in MiXCR, keeping a single row per CDR3 protein. The sample consists of fewer than 140,000 distinct CDR3 sequences, 30% of them appearing once. This clonotype was counted ten times or more. Its antigen is not identified. This clonotype was sampled from a female donor with breast cancer. Some clones in this sample may be carry-over from other donors' samples. V usage is TRBV20-1 and J usage is TRBJ2-1, with a tentative D call TRBD2 (6 bases). The sequenced sample consisted of axillary lymph node tissue. CDR3 protein: CSMPWLASTNEQFF. CDR3 bases: TGCAGTATGCCTTGGCTAGCGAGTACCAATGAGCAGTTCTTC.